The clone carrying this TCR beta chain has more than one count but fewer than ten. CDR3 length: 12 amino acids. The germline V gene has CDR1 SQVTM and CDR2 ANQGSEA. V was clipped by 7 bases and J by 8 bases, with 17 bases between them. The source of the sample is a study of early T cells in non-severe SARS-CoV-2 infection. Tagging with unique molecular identifiers was applied to individual cDNA molecules. TCRdb analysed the 5' RACE reads with MiXCR anew, one entry per CDR3 protein. The sample records about 67,000 distinct CDR3 sequences, roughly 12% being singletons. The genes are TRBV29-1 and TRBJ1-2; tentatively, D is TRBD1 (6 bases). Input material: whole blood. The TCR comes from an adult who was a healthcare worker with PCR-confirmed SARS-CoV-2 infection or an uninfected control (not recorded which). The CDR3 nucleotides read TGCAGCGCTACCACAGGGAGTAAGGGCTACACCTTC. Its translation is CSATTGSKGYTF.